The following is a T cell receptor (beta chain) sequence with its context. The data derive from a study of cytomegalovirus exposure and HLA in healthy donors. Germline assignment: CDR1 GTSNPN and CDR2 SVGIG (reference sequence). Trimming took off 3 bases at V and 4 bases at J, with 18 bases between the two ends. This CDR3 spans 15 amino acids. The PCR contained 60 Vbeta and 13 Jbeta primers. Generated by immunoSEQ multiplex PCR, the TCRdb table keeps only in-frame clones and is missing some. The data contain about 180,000 clones, roughly 80% of them seen just once; the ten biggest clones take up around 5%.

This sequence joins TRBV30 and TRBJ1-2; D is ambiguous. The sequence derives from a man aged 18 to 29 in good health and CMV-seronegative. The specimen sequenced was PBMCs. For the CDR3, the DNA is TGTGCCTGGAGGGACGCAACTCACGGGATCTATGGCTACACCTTC. Translated: CAWRDATHGIYGYTF.